These T cell receptor beta chains were read from a single sample in a study of OX40 agonist ivuxolimab in advanced cancers. TCRdb's copy holds only in-frame clones and misses some; the assay was immunoSEQ multiplex PCR. The sample has 40,000 to 60,000 clones, 85% seen once. Sequenced here: CD4+ or CD8+ T cells sorted from blood, sampled in a trial of the OX40 agonist ivuxolimab. Receptor source: an adult with an advanced solid tumor such as melanoma, head and neck, liver or kidney cancer. The CDR3 runs from the conserved cysteine through the conserved F or W. Fields, in order: J gene, V gene, clone size, CDR3 protein. A row's size may be missing; if present it is once, few, many or a size class.

TRBJ2-5	TRBV27	once	CASSQGETQYF
TRBJ1-1	TRBV28	few	CASSLRPENTEAFF
TRBJ2-1	TRBV7-2	.	CASRGDSWNEQFF
TRBJ1-1	TRBV5-1	.	CASSLGVGGRTEAFF
TRBJ1-1	TRBV7-3	.	CASSLTPNTEAFF
TRBJ2-7	TRBV9	.	CASSYTAGQGAYEQYF
TRBJ1-2	TRBV4-3	.	CASSQDWSDYGDGYTF
TRBJ2-7	TRBV7-9	.	CASSFDGTGFYEQYF
TRBJ1-2	TRBV7-9	.	CASSSQGWGYTF
TRBJ2-1	TRBV5-5	once	CASSWGYRDFDEQFF
TRBJ2-5	TRBV7-9	.	CASSRAGAQETQYF
TRBJ1-5	TRBV10-2	once	CASRGEASPGQPQHF
TRBJ2-2	TRBV7-2	.	CASSLSTQGGGELFF
TRBJ2-3	TRBV30	.	CAWSTGGRTDTQYF
TRBJ2-5	TRBV4-1	.	CASSQGQRFQETQYF
TRBJ2-3	TRBV10-3	.	CAISHSTDRAGTDTQYF
TRBJ2-1	TRBV4-1	.	CASSDGGNEQFF
TRBJ1-6	TRBV27	.	CASSPGGYNSPLHF
TRBJ1-4	TRBV9	once	CASSVEGQGYEKLFF
TRBJ1-6	TRBV5-6	.	CASSLGSGSLSPLHF
TRBJ2-7	TRBV7-6	.	CASSVGQGGYEQYF
TRBJ2-3	TRBV7-9	.	CASSWTGTDTQYF
TRBJ2-7	TRBV19	.	CASSTGPSYEQYF
TRBJ1-2	TRBV4-3	.	CASSPTLPGQVDYGYTF
TRBJ1-1	TRBV7-6	.	CASSLEPMNTEAFF
TRBJ1-1	TRBV4-2	once	CASSQDFGSEAFF
TRBJ2-2	TRBV5-1	.	CASSWGDRPNTGELFF
TRBJ1-1	TRBV6-5	.	CASSYHGPLTEAFF
TRBJ2-7	TRBV11-2	.	CASSVGQGDPYEQYF
TRBJ2-3	TRBV5-4	.	CASSLGGPEDTQYF
TRBJ2-3	TRBV9	.	CASSPGIITDTQYF
TRBJ1-5	TRBV4-1	.	CASSQNRVENQPQHF
TRBJ1-3	TRBV30	.	CAWRPEGGNTIYF
TRBJ2-5	TRBV7-2	once	CASSLVTGEWVSQETQYF
TRBJ2-1	TRBV7-9	.	CASSEDEQGTFF
TRBJ1-2	TRBV11-2	.	CASSFREPYGYTF
TRBJ1-6	TRBV6-5	.	CASSYNSPLHF
TRBJ1-1	TRBV28	.	CASSLFRGNAEAFF
TRBJ2-1	TRBV29-1	.	CSAPQGLAYNEQFF
TRBJ2-7	TRBV9	.	CASSVDTSSYEQYF
TRBJ1-4	TRBV5-1	.	CASSLAVPGIEKLFF
TRBJ2-2	TRBV9	.	CASSVDWGQDGELFF
TRBJ1-1	TRBV6-1	.	CASSPNEGGVAFF
TRBJ2-7	TRBV4-1	.	CASSHLQGSYEQYF
TRBJ1-1	TRBV10-3	.	CAISESDRTTEAFF
TRBJ1-4	TRBV18	.	CASSPGYGGNEKLFF
TRBJ1-5	TRBV19	.	CASSMEGVDGNQPQHF
TRBJ2-5	TRBV5-6	.	CASRATFGVETQYF
TRBJ1-1	TRBV29-1	.	CSVEVGTEAFF
TRBJ2-7	TRBV4-3	.	CASSQETDGSYEQYF
TRBJ1-1	TRBV10-1	.	CASSDHHRDEAFF
TRBJ1-5	TRBV21-1	few	CASSSESNQPQHF
TRBJ2-7	TRBV6-5	.	CASSYLGSTYEQYF
TRBJ1-1	TRBV4-1	.	CASSQENRVGMNTEAFF
TRBJ2-2	TRBV20-1	.	CSARVWELFF
TRBJ1-2	TRBV6-6	.	CASSYSRGIDYGYTF
TRBJ2-2	TRBV29-1	.	CSVATGPGELFF
TRBJ1-1	TRBV11-2	.	CASSPGRLEAFF